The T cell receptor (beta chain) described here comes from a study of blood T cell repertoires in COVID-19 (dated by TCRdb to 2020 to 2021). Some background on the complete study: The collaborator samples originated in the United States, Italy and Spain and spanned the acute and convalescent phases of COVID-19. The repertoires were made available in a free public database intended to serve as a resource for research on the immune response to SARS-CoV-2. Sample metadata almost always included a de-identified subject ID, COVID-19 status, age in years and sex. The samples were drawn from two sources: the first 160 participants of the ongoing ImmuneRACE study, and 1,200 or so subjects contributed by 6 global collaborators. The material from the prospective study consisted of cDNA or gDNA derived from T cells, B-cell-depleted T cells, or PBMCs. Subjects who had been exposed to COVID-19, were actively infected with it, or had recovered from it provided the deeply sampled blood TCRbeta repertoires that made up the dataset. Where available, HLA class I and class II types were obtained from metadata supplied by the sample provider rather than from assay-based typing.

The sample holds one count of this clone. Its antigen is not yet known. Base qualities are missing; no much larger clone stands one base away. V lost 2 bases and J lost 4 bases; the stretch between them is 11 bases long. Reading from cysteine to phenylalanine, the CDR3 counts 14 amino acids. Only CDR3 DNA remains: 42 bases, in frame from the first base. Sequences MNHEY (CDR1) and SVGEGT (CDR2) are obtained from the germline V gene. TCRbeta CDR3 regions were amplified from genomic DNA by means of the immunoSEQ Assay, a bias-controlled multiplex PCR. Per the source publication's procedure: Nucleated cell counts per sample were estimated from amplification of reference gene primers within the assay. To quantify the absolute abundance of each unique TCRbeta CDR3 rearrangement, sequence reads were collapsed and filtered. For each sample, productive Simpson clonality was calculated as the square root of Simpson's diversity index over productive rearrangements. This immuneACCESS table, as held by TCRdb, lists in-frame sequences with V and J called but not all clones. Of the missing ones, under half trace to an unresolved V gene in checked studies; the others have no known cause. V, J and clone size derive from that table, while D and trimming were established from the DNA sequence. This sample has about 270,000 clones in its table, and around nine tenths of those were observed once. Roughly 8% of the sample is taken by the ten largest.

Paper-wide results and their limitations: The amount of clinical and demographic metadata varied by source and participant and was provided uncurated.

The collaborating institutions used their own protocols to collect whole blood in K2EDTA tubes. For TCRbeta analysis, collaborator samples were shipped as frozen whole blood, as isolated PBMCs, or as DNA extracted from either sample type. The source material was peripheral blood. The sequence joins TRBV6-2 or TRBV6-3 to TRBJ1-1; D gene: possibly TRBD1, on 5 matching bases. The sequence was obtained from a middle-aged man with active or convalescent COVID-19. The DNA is TGTGCCAGCAGTTACCTGGGGGGGGGCACTGAAGCTTTCTTT. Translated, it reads CASSYLGGGTEAFF.